These 26 T cell receptor beta chains were sequenced from one sample in a study of cytomegalovirus exposure and HLA in healthy donors. Sequenced by immunoSEQ multiplex PCR; TCRdb stores in-frame clones only, minus some. This table holds 250,000 to 350,000 clones, 70% to 90% found once. Material for sequencing was PBMCs. The source is a woman under 30 in good health and CMV-seronegative.

V is TRBV29-1 and J is TRBJ1-2; D uncertain. The V end lost 7 bases, the J end lost 4 bases, and 13 bases lay between the germline ends. There are 12 residues in the CDR3. CDR1 SQVTM and CDR2 ANQGSEA come from the germline V gene. CDR3 protein: CSAQFGPYGYTF. CDR3 sequence (DNA): TGCAGCGCCCAATTTGGCCCCTATGGCTACACCTTC.

Here the CDR3 DNA reads TGTGCCAGTAGTATAGAACGTCGAGCGGGATACAAAGAGACCCAGTACTTC. This gives the protein CASSIERRAGYKETQYF. This chain joins TRBV19 and TRBJ2-5; 7 nucleotides match TRBD2. The CDR3 has 17 residues. Trimming at V came to 0 bases and at J to 3 bases, leaving 10 bases not matched to a gene. Germline-derived CDR1 and CDR2 are LNHDA and SQIVND (reference sequence).

This clone was seen just once. J is TRBJ1-1 and V is TRBV7-9, with D maybe TRBD1 (5 bases). V lost 2 bases and J 0 bases, leaving 7 bases between the germline ends. This CDR3 spans 14 amino acids. Germline-derived CDR1 and CDR2 are SEHNR and FQNEAQ (reference sequence). This CDR3 reads CASSLQGMNTEAFF. Written as DNA, the CDR3 is TGTGCCAGCAGCTTACAGGGTATGAACACTGAAGCTTTCTTT.

The chain recombines TRBV6-5 with TRBJ2-7, with 7 positions matching TRBD2. The CDR3 sequence is 16 residues long. Germline CDR1 is MNHEY and CDR2 is SVGAGI. V trimming: 0 bases; J trimming: 6 bases; junction bases outside the gene matches: 11. This CDR3 reads CASSYSAGQAVGEQYF. In nucleotides, the CDR3 is TGTGCCAGCAGTTACTCAGCGGGGCAGGCTGTTGGCGAGCAGTACTTC.

This chain connects TRBV27 to TRBJ2-7; 8 nucleotides agree with TRBD2. Germline trimming cut 0 bases from V and 2 bases from J; bases unmatched to any gene: 18. The CDR3 consists of 20 residues. CDR1 is MNHEY and CDR2 is SMNVEV in the germline V gene (reference sequence). The CDR3 coding sequence is TGTGCCAGCAGTTTATCGCCGAGGGCCCTTTTGCGGGAGGACCCCTACGAGCAGTACTTC. Translated: CASSLSPRALLREDPYEQYF.

This sequence joins TRBV2 and TRBJ2-7; 7 bases map to TRBD1. This CDR3 contains 12 residues. V lost 5 bases to trimming and J lost 9 bases; unmatched junction nucleotides: 7. In germline, CDR1 is SNHLY, CDR2 FYNNEI. As DNA, the CDR3 is TGTGCCAGCAGTCCAGACAGGGAATGGCAGTACTTC. Amino acids: CASSPDREWQYF.

The rearrangement joins TRBV28 to TRBJ1-5; 7 bases match TRBD1. The germline V gene has CDR1 MDHEN and CDR2 SYDVKM. V shed 6 bases and J 7 bases; nucleotides not matched to a gene: 6. The CDR3 runs to 13 residues. The chain's CDR3 is CASRGGGGQPQHF. The CDR3 DNA sequence: TGTGCCAGCAGGGGAGGAGGGGGCCAGCCCCAGCATTTT.

The chain links TRBV21-1 to TRBJ2-3; the D segment call TRBD1 is taken from the table without a DNA check. TRBV21-1 is deemed a pseudogene. This CDR3 comprises 15 residues. The CDR3 DNA reads TGTGCCAGCAGCCGGGACAGGGCTTACCGGGATACGCAGTATTTT. It encodes CASSRDRAYRDTQYF.

The chain recombines TRBV11-2 with TRBJ2-1; possible D gene TRBD2, 5 bases. This CDR3 comprises 15 residues. Germline V gives CDR1 SGHAT, CDR2 FQNNGV. Between the trimmed V and J ends, which lost 0 bases and 4 bases, there was a span of 10 bases. The CDR3 region has the DNA TGTGCCAGCAGCTTAGAAGTGAGCGGATACAATGAGCAGTTCTTC. As protein: CASSLEVSGYNEQFF.

V and J are TRBV27 and TRBJ2-5, with D perhaps TRBD1 (5 bases). Trimming took off 3 bases at V and 4 bases at J, with 9 bases between the two ends. In germline, CDR1 is MNHEY, CDR2 SMNVEV (reference sequence). The length of the CDR3 is 13 residues. The chain's CDR3 is CASSFARAETQYF. CDR3 DNA sequence: TGTGCCAGCAGTTTCGCCAGGGCAGAGACCCAGTACTTC.

The chain joins TRBV7-9 to TRBJ1-5; the D gene is possibly TRBD1 (6 bases). The CDR3 is 15 amino acids. V lost 5 bases and J lost 2, with 13 bases in between. CDR1 is SEHNR and CDR2 is FQNEAQ in the germline V gene (reference sequence). In nucleotides, the CDR3 is TGTGCCAGCAGCCCCAGAGGGGGGGGCAATCAGCCCCAGCATTTT. Residues: CASSPRGGGNQPQHF. Complete variable domain (other parts from reference TRBV7-9 and TRBJ1-5): DTGVSQNPRHKITKRGQNVTFRCDPISEHNRLYWYRQTLGQGPEFLTYFQNEAQLEKSRLLSDRFSAERPKGSFSTLEIQRTEQGDSAMYLCASSPRGGGNQPQHFGDGTRLSIL.

The chain recombines TRBV5-1 with TRBJ2-4, with 7 bases aligning to TRBD2. The V segment lost 1 base and the J segment 7 bases; nucleotides outside the gene matches: 5. CDR1 and CDR2 (germline): SGHRS, YFSETQ. This CDR3 spans 14 amino acids. Here the CDR3 reads CASSLTGEGNIQYF. In nucleotides, the CDR3 is TGCGCCAGCAGCTTGACGGGGGAGGGGAACATTCAGTACTTC.

Here the CDR3 reads CASSMWGVAFF. The CDR3 DNA follows: TGTGCCAGTAGTATGTGGGGGGTAGCTTTCTTT. The gene calls are TRBV19 and TRBJ1-1; maybe TRBD1 (5 bases). Trimming pared 3 bases from V and 10 bases from J, leaving 9 bases between. Per germline, CDR1 LNHDA and CDR2 SQIVND (reference sequence). The CDR3 runs to 11 residues.

This chain uses TRBV27 with TRBJ1-1, with 7 bases identical to TRBD1. This CDR3 has 16 amino acids. Looked up from germline, CDR1 is MNHEY and CDR2 is SMNVEV (reference sequence). Trimming took 6 bases from V and 2 from J; bases not matched to a gene: 12. The DNA for the CDR3 is TGTGCCAGCAGCCCAAACCTAGGGACAGCTAACACTGAAGCTTTCTTT. It translates to CASSPNLGTANTEAFF.

The rearrangement joins TRBV27 to TRBJ2-1; 15 positions agree with TRBD2. This CDR3 spans 16 amino acids. Germline trimming cut 5 bases from V and 9 bases from J; bases unmatched to any gene: 8. Germline CDR1 MNHEY, CDR2 SMNVEV (reference sequence). The CDR3 sequence is CASSQGLAGGPGEQFF. The CDR3 DNA is TGTGCCAGCAGTCAAGGACTAGCGGGAGGGCCAGGTGAGCAGTTCTTC.

The table lists this clone with a few counts. Here the CDR3 DNA reads TGTGCCAGCAGCAGCCCCGGGACCGGGGGAGACCTGTTTTTT. This translates into CASSSPGTGGDLFF. The rearrangement joins TRBV5-6 to TRBJ1-4; D might be TRBD1 (5 bases). The germline V gene encodes CDR1 SGHDT and CDR2 YYEEEE. CDR3 length: 14 amino acids. Trimming removed 4 bases at V and 14 bases at J, with 21 bases between.

V and J are TRBV30 and TRBJ1-2; D is perhaps TRBD1 (6 bases). The germline gives CDR1 GTSNPN, CDR2 SVGIG (reference sequence). CDR3 length: 14 amino acids. V lost 0 bases, J lost 7 bases, and 15 bases lay in between. The CDR3 loop reads CAWSVRQGRTGYTF. In DNA, the CDR3 is TGTGCCTGGAGTGTACGTCAGGGGCGGACTGGCTACACCTTC.

The chain links TRBV18 to TRBJ2-1; 8 nucleotides agree with TRBD1. V trimming: 2 bases; J trimming: 4 bases; junction bases outside the gene matches: 4. Germline V CDR1 and CDR2: KGHSH, LQKENI. This CDR3 comprises 15 residues. Here the CDR3 reads CASSPSTGGYNEQFF. Written as DNA, the CDR3 is TGTGCCAGCTCACCAAGCACAGGGGGATACAATGAGCAGTTCTTC.

As concerns this clone: At the DNA level, this CDR3 is encoded by other sequences in the same sample as well. CDR3 in amino acids: CASSLSLTDTQYF. The DNA for the CDR3 is TGTGCCAGCAGTTTATCTCTCACAGATACGCAGTATTTT. The J gene is TRBJ2-3, the V gene TRBV27; D is undetermined. The CDR3 extends over 13 amino acids. Germline CDR1 is MNHEY and CDR2 is SMNVEV (reference sequence). V was trimmed by 0 bases and J by 2 bases, leaving 3 bases between them.

J is TRBJ2-5 and V is TRBV4-1; D is perhaps TRBD1 (6 bases). Trimming removed 3 bases at V and 4 bases at J, with 15 bases between. This CDR3 comprises 15 residues. In germline, CDR1 is MGHRA, CDR2 YSYEKL. The CDR3 reads CASSHRRGSGETQYF. CDR3 nucleotides: TGCGCCAGCAGCCACCGCAGGGGATCTGGAGAGACCCAGTACTTC.

The chain recombines TRBV19 with TRBJ1-1, with D possibly matching TRBD1 (6 bases). The CDR3 sequence is 12 residues long. Trimming took 5 bases from V and 7 from J, leaving 11 bases between them. Germline CDR1 reads LNHDA; CDR2 reads SQIVND (reference sequence). The CDR3 nucleotides are TGTGCCAGTAGTTTACTACAGGGTGAAGCTTTCTTT. It is translated as CASSLLQGEAFF.

The chain is built from TRBV28 and TRBJ1-5, with 7 bases fitting TRBD1. The CDR3 covers 16 residues. With 4 bases clipped from V and 2 bases from J, the junction kept 8 bases outside the gene matches. Per germline, CDR1 MDHEN and CDR2 SYDVKM. The CDR3 nucleotides read TGTGCCAGCAGTTCCCCGACAGGGATGGGCAATCAGCCCCAGCATTTT. The encoded protein is CASSSPTGMGNQPQHF.

The CDR3 spells CASSLAGTGIGYGYTF. CDR3 coding DNA: TGTGCCAGCAGCTTGGCCGGGACAGGGATTGGCTATGGCTACACCTTC. V gene TRBV5-4 combines with J gene TRBJ1-2; 9 nucleotides line up with TRBD1. The CDR3 is made up of 16 amino acids. The germline CDR1 and CDR2 sequences are SGHNT and YYREEE (reference sequence). Trimming at V came to 0 bases and at J to 4 bases, leaving 7 bases not matched to a gene.

The chain joins TRBV5-1 to TRBJ2-7, with D tentatively TRBD1 (6 bases). In germline, CDR1 is SGHRS, CDR2 YFSETQ. Trimming cost V 3 bases and J 6 bases, with 16 bases left between them. There are 14 residues in the CDR3. This chain's CDR3 is CASSSGSRGAEQYF. The CDR3, as DNA: TGCGCCAGCAGCTCGGGATCCAGGGGTGCCGAGCAGTACTTC.

The chain has TRBV6-1 and TRBJ1-3; 7 bases align to TRBD1. CDR1 MNHNS and CDR2 SASEGT come from the germline V gene. The junction had 1 base not matched to a gene; V was cut back by 6 bases and J by 2 bases. The CDR3 contains 13 residues. CDR3 sequence: CASRTGAGNTIYF. In DNA form, the CDR3 reads TGTGCCAGCAGAACAGGGGCTGGAAACACCATATATTTT.

V gene TRBV6-1 combines with J gene TRBJ2-7; possible D gene TRBD2, 6 bases. Trimming removed 5 bases at V and 5 bases at J, with 16 bases between. The CDR3 spans 14 residues. CDR1 and CDR2 from the germline V gene are MNHNS and SASEGT. CDR3 DNA: TGTGCCAGCAGTAAACTATTGGACTACCACGAGCAGTACTTC. It translates to CASSKLLDYHEQYF.